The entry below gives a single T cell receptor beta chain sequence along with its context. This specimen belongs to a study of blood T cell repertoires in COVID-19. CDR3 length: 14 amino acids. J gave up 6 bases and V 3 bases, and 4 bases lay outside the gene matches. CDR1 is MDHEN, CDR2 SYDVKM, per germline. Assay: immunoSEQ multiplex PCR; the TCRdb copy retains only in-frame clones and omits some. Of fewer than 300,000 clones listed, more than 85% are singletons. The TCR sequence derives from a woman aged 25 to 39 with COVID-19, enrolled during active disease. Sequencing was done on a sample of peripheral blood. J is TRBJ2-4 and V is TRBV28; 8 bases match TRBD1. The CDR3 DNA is TGTGCCAGCAGTTTGCAGGGGGCTCTAAACATTCAGTACTTC. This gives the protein CASSLQGALNIQYF.